This TCR beta chain was sequenced during a study of blood T cell repertoires in COVID-19. This clone was seen a single time. Generated by immunoSEQ multiplex PCR, the TCRdb table keeps only in-frame clones and is missing some. The table includes approximately 170,000 clones, about 86% detected once. The TCR originated in a woman aged 45-60 years in a cohort exposed to, infected with or recovered from COVID-19 (not recorded which). Sequenced: PBMCs or T cells enriched from blood (not recorded which).

The CDR3 region has the DNA TGTGCCACCAGCAGAGATGGAGGGAGCCTAAAATTGGATACGCAGTATTTT. Translation: CATSRDGGSLKLDTQYF. The V and J genes are TRBV15 and TRBJ2-3; perhaps TRBD2 as D (6 bases). The CDR3 spans 17 residues. V was cut by 0 bases and J by 6 bases, with 19 bases left in between. Germline lookup yields CDR1 LNHNV and CDR2 YYDKDF (reference sequence). Full variable domain (rest looked up from reference TRBV15 and TRBJ2-3): DAMVIQNPRYQVTQFGKPVTLSCSQTLNHNVMYWYQQKSSQAPKLLFHYYDKDFNNEADTPDNFQSRRPNTSFCFLDIRSPGLGDTAMYLCATSRDGGSLKLDTQYFGPGTRLTVL.